This T cell receptor beta chain originates from a study of T cell clonotyping in hematopoietic cell transplantation. Findings and limits, study-wide: Without cell sorting, CD4 versus CD8 contributions remain unresolved.

Profiled with immunoSEQ multiplex PCR; TCRdb holds only in-frame clones, not every one. The sample yields 10,000 to 15,000 clones, 80% to 95% seen once. As to this clone: Its antigen remains unidentified.

This CDR3 is built from 14 residues. Trimming removed 5 bases at V and 5 bases at J, with 13 bases between. Germline CDR1 reads MRHNA; CDR2 reads SNTAGT. Recipient blood drawn about 28 days pretransplant and days 30, 100, 180 after. Material: PBMCs, obtained 100 days after allogeneic stem cell transplant. The receptor comes from a female patient between 50 and 59 years old who had an allogeneic stem cell transplant from an unrelated donor, so the T cells may come from the graft donor. Some clones in this sample may be carry-over from other donors' samples. This chain links TRBV6-4 with TRBJ2-1; perhaps TRBD2 as D (5 bases). CDR3 nucleotide sequence: TGTGCCAGCAGTCCCGAGGGAGCGCACAATGAGCAGTTCTTC. Translation gives CASSPEGAHNEQFF.